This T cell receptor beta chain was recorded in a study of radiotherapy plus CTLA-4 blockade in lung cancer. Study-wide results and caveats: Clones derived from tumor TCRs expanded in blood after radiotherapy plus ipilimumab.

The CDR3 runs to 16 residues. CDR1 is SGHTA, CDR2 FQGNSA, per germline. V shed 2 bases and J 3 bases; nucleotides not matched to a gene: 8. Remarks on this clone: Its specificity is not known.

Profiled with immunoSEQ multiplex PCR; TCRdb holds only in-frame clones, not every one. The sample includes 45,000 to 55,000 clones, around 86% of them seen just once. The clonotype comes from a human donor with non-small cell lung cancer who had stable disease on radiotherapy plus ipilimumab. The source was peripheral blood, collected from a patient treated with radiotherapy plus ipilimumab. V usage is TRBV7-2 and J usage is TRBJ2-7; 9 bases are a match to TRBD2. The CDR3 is CASSLTRGTSSYEQYF. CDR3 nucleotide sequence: TGTGCCAGCAGCTTAACCCGAGGGACTAGCAGCTACGAGCAGTACTTC.